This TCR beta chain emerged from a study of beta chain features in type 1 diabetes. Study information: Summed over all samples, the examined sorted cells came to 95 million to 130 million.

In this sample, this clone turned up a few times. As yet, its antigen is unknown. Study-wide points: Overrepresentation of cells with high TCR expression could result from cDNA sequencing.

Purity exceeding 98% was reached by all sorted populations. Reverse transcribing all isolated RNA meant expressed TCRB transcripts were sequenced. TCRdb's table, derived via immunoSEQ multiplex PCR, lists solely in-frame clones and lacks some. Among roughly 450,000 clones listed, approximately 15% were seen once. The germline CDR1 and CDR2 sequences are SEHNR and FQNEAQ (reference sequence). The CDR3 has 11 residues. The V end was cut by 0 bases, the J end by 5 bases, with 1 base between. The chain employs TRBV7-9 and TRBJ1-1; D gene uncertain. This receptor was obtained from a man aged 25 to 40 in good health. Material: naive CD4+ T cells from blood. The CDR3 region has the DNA TGTGCCAGCAGCTTAGCTACTGAAGCTTTCTTT. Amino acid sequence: CASSLATEAFF.